These 32 T cell receptor beta chains were sequenced from one sample in a study of vaccination effects on CD4 cells after COVID-19 (dated by TCRdb to between 2021 and 2024). For these receptors, no antigen is known. Library prep was done by the immunoSEQ multiplex PCR assay. TCRdb re-hosts the immuneACCESS table, in-frame sequences only. Its copies lack some clones; in the studies checked, an unresolved V gene accounts for under half of them, and the cause for the rest is not known. The sample yields 22,000 or so clones; 76% were counted once. Over 8% of the sample is in the top ten clones. The ViraFEST assay stimulated PBMC with viral peptide pools and then used TCR sequencing to identify antigen-specific CD4+ T cell clonotypes by expansion. After 10 to 11 days of culture, CD4+ T cells were isolated with the EasySep CD4+ T cell isolation kit. Each participant received two doses of an mRNA SARS-CoV-2 vaccine, either BNT162b2 or mRNA-1273.

The sequences come from CD4+ T cells from PBMCs cultured with HCoV-229E spike peptides, collected after COVID-19 vaccination. The meaning of the sample's cell subset or site label: HCoV-229E spike overlapping peptide pool stimulation. The receptors shown here come from a human donor who received a COVID-19 vaccine.

This clone was recorded a few times. The chain combines TRBV5-1 with TRBJ1-1, with D unclear. The CDR3 covers 13 residues. Germline CDR1 reads SGHRS; CDR2 reads YFSETQ. V lost 6 bases, J lost 1 base, and 10 bases lay in between. CDR3 bases: TGCGCCAGCACGGCCACCCCGAACACTGAAGCTTTCTTT. Translating it yields CASTATPNTEAFF.

V usage is TRBV27 and J usage is TRBJ1-2, with 10 bases matching TRBD1. This CDR3 comprises 13 residues. The junction had 5 bases not matched to a gene; V was cut back by 5 bases and J by 8 bases. Germline lookup yields CDR1 MNHEY and CDR2 SMNVEV (reference sequence). The CDR3 is CASSPGTGVGYTF. The DNA for the CDR3 is TGTGCCAGCAGTCCGGGGACAGGGGTCGGCTACACCTTC.

The rearrangement joins TRBV19 to TRBJ2-5; 12 bases agree with TRBD2. The CDR3 length is 13 residues. Germline assignment: CDR1 LNHDA and CDR2 SQIVND (reference sequence). The ends lost 6 bases at V and 5 bases at J; junction bases unmatched: 1. CDR3 sequence reads: CASRGLAGETQYF. CDR3 coding DNA: TGTGCCAGTAGAGGACTAGCGGGGGAGACCCAGTACTTC.

This chain links TRBV5-4 with TRBJ1-1; 8 bases map to TRBD1. The CDR3 sequence is 15 residues long. J lost 0 bases, V lost 5 bases, and 6 bases had no gene match. Germline V gives CDR1 SGHNT, CDR2 YYREEE (reference sequence). In DNA, the CDR3 is TGTGCCAGCAGGGACAGGGTGAGTTTGAACACTGAAGCTTTCTTT. This encodes CASRDRVSLNTEAFF.

This rearrangement joins TRBV7-2 to TRBJ2-7, with 7 bases matching TRBD2. The junction had 0 bases not matched to a gene; V was cut back by 4 bases and J by 3 bases. The CDR3 has 12 amino acids. The germline V gene encodes CDR1 SGHTA and CDR2 FQGNSA. CDR3 nucleotides: TGTGCCAGCAGCTCTAGCGGCTACGAGCAGTACTTC. It encodes CASSSSGYEQYF.

The CDR3 loop reads CASSLHQGGSGYTF. The DNA for the CDR3 is TGTGCCAGCAGCTTGCATCAGGGGGGATCTGGCTACACCTTC. This chain joins TRBV5-4 and TRBJ1-2; 7 bases agree with TRBD1. V was clipped by 1 base and J by 7 bases; unmatched bases: 7. Per germline, CDR1 SGHNT and CDR2 YYREEE (reference sequence). The CDR3 is made up of 14 amino acids.

The chain is built from TRBV11-3 and TRBJ2-3, with unresolved D. The CDR3 contains 14 residues. The germline V gene has CDR1 SGHNT and CDR2 YENEEA. V shed 4 bases and J shed 0 bases, with 8 bases lying between them. The CDR3 here is CASSSPRSTDTQYF. The DNA of the CDR3 is TGTGCCAGCAGCTCCCCTCGAAGCACAGATACGCAGTATTTT. Full variable domain (missing parts from reference TRBV11-3 and TRBJ2-3): EAGVVQSPRYKIIEKKQPVAFWCNPISGHNTLYWYLQNLGQGPELLIRYENEEAVDDSQLPKDRFSAERLKGVDSTLKIQPAELGDSAVYLCASSSPRSTDTQYFGPGTRLTVL.

This clone was seen a single time. The chain has TRBV6-5 and TRBJ1-5, with D possibly TRBD1 on 5 matching bases. The germline V gene has CDR1 MNHEY and CDR2 SVGAGI. The CDR3 contains 13 residues. With 8 bases removed from V and 3 bases from J, the gap between germline ends came to 11 bases. CDR3 sequence reads: CASGRVNNQPQHF. The CDR3 DNA is TGTGCCAGCGGCAGGGTTAACAATCAGCCCCAGCATTTT.

The CDR3 region is CASSPRGGGGMNTEAFF. The CDR3 coding sequence is TGTGCCAGCTCACCACGGGGGGGAGGGGGAATGAACACTGAAGCTTTCTTT. This chain connects TRBV18 to TRBJ1-1, with D perhaps matching TRBD1 (6 bases). CDR1 KGHSH and CDR2 LQKENI come from the germline V gene. The CDR3 extends over 17 amino acids. The V end was cut by 1 base, the J end by 0 bases, with 15 bases between. Supplemented by reference TRBV18 and TRBJ1-1, the full variable domain reads NAGVMQNPRHLVRRRGQEARLRCSPMKGHSHVYWYRQLPEEGLKFMVYLQKENIIDESGMPKERFSAEFPKEGPSILRIQQVVRGDSAAYFCASSPRGGGGMNTEAFFGQGTRLTVV.

The chain uses TRBV7-9 and TRBJ1-4, with D possibly matching TRBD1 (5 bases). Germline loops: CDR1 SEHNR, CDR2 FQNEAQ (reference sequence). The CDR3 runs 16 residues. V lost 1 base, J lost 7 bases, and 16 bases lay in between. The CDR3 protein is CASSLVIWQGGEKLFF. CDR3 in DNA: TGTGCCAGCAGCTTAGTTATTTGGCAGGGAGGTGAAAAACTGTTTTTT.

The chain couples TRBV7-8 to TRBJ2-2; D is ambiguous. Germline V gene data show CDR1 as SGHVS and CDR2 as FQNEAQ. The CDR3 covers 15 residues. With 3 bases removed from V and 1 base from J, the gap between germline ends came to 9 bases. CDR3 in DNA: TGTGCCAGCAGCTTCTTATCGAAGAACACCGGGGAGCTGTTTTTT. It translates to CASSFLSKNTGELFF.

This rearrangement joins TRBV7-8 to TRBJ2-1; D gene unclear. Germline CDR1 is SGHVS and CDR2 is FQNEAQ. The CDR3 loop spans 15 amino acids. V was trimmed by 6 bases and J by 6 bases, leaving 18 bases between them. CDR3 region: CASRRRPVGSNEQFF. The CDR3 DNA is TGTGCCAGCAGACGGCGCCCAGTTGGGTCCAATGAGCAGTTCTTC.

The rearrangement links TRBV19 to TRBJ1-5, with D possibly matching TRBD1 (6 bases). Trimming pared 3 bases from V and 4 bases from J, leaving 13 bases between. There are 15 residues in the CDR3. Germline V lookup: CDR1 LNHDA, CDR2 SQIVND (reference sequence). The DNA of the CDR3 is TGTGCCAGTAGTATTATGACAGGACGAAATCAGCCCCAGCATTTT. Amino acids: CASSIMTGRNQPQHF.

The gene calls are TRBV2 and TRBJ1-6; no clear D gene. CDR1 and CDR2 (germline): SNHLY, FYNNEI. The CDR3 spans 18 residues. V lost 6 bases and J 0 bases, leaving 18 bases between the germline ends. CDR3: CASSEIVWESSYNSPLHF. CDR3 in DNA: TGTGCCAGCAGCGAGATCGTTTGGGAGAGCTCCTATAATTCACCCCTCCACTTT.

This rearrangement joins TRBV2 to TRBJ1-4, with D possibly being TRBD1 (5 bases). Trimming cost V 6 bases and J 8 bases, with 16 bases left between them. Germline V lookup: CDR1 SNHLY, CDR2 FYNNEI. The CDR3 length is 14 residues. The CDR3 reads CASRRGGAVEKLFF. The CDR3, as DNA: TGTGCCAGCAGGCGGGGGGGTGCGGTCGAAAAACTGTTTTTT.

This chain joins TRBV6-4 and TRBJ2-3; 8 positions agree with TRBD2. The germline V gene encodes CDR1 MRHNA and CDR2 SNTAGT. This CDR3 has 14 residues. Losses at the gene ends were 2 bases for V and 3 bases for J; bases not matched to a gene: 1. The CDR3 coding sequence is TGTGCCAGCAGTGACCGGGGGGGAACAGATACGCAGTATTTT. It is translated as CASSDRGGTDTQYF.

The chain employs TRBV5-4 and TRBJ2-7, with D perhaps matching TRBD1 (5 bases). The germline V gene encodes CDR1 SGHNT and CDR2 YYREEE (reference sequence). Trimming left V 1 base short and J 0 bases short, with 11 bases between. CDR3 size: 15 residues. The CDR3 sequence: CASSLSPGNSYEQYF. The CDR3 DNA reads TGTGCCAGCAGCTTGAGCCCAGGGAACTCCTACGAGCAGTACTTC.

This clone was detected once. The chain couples TRBV19 to TRBJ2-3, with TRBD2 matching over 13 bases. CDR3 length: 18 residues. Germline loops: CDR1 LNHDA, CDR2 SQIVND (reference sequence). V lost 4 bases, J lost 0 bases, and 7 bases stayed unmatched. Here the CDR3 DNA reads TGTGCCAGTAGTACGGGACTAGCGGGGCCTACTAGCACAGATACGCAGTATTTT. This translates into CASSTGLAGPTSTDTQYF.

The gene calls are TRBV5-1 and TRBJ2-3, with D maybe TRBD2 (5 bases). This CDR3 has 15 amino acids. The ends were cut back, 7 bases at V and 5 bases at J, with 20 bases in the middle. The V gene's germline CDR1 is SGHRS and CDR2 YFSETQ. In DNA, the CDR3 is TGCGCCAGCGGGGTTACTTCTTTCGGAGGAGATACGCAGTATTTT. Amino acid sequence: CASGVTSFGGDTQYF.

This chain's CDR3 is CASSLGLAGSYEQYF. The CDR3 DNA sequence: TGCGCCAGCAGCTTGGGACTAGCGGGGTCCTACGAGCAGTACTTC. The rearrangement joins TRBV5-1 to TRBJ2-7; the match to TRBD2 covers 11 bases. Unmatched junction bases numbered 0, after V lost 0 bases and J lost 1 base. The CDR3 has 15 residues. The germline gives CDR1 SGHRS, CDR2 YFSETQ.

The chain links TRBV5-6 to TRBJ2-7, with 9 nucleotides matching TRBD1. The CDR3 consists of 14 residues. CDR1 and CDR2 (germline): SGHDT, YYEEEE. J lost 3 bases, V lost 4 bases, and 5 bases had no gene match. CDR3 in DNA: TGTGCCAGCAGCGCTCCGGGACAGGGCTACGAGCAGTACTTC. Translating gives CASSAPGQGYEQYF.

This chain links TRBV6-6 with TRBJ2-2; the D is unclear. Deletions cut 5 bases from V and 5 bases from J, with 24 bases between. CDR1 is MNHNY, CDR2 SVGAGI, per germline (reference sequence). This CDR3 is 18 amino acids long. The CDR3 DNA reads TGTGCCAGCAGTCAGGCCACCAGTTTTGCCTGGCGGACCGGGGAGCTGTTTTTT. Translation gives CASSQATSFAWRTGELFF.

J is TRBJ2-4 and V is TRBV9, with D unclear. The V end was cut by 6 bases, the J end by 10 bases, with 20 bases between. The CDR3 length is 14 residues. Germline V gene sequence: CDR1 SGDLS, CDR2 YYNGEE. As DNA, the CDR3 is TGTGCCAGCACCTACTGGTTGTGGAATGATATTCAGTACTTC. It translates to CASTYWLWNDIQYF.

The V call is TRBV27, the J call TRBJ1-1; D not resolved. This CDR3 contains 15 residues. The germline V and J ends were trimmed by 5 bases and 0 bases, with 13 bases remaining between them. CDR1 MNHEY and CDR2 SMNVEV come from the germline V gene (reference sequence). CDR3 sequence reads: CASSIRWPMNTEAFF. CDR3 nucleotide sequence: TGTGCCAGCAGTATTCGGTGGCCCATGAACACTGAAGCTTTCTTT.

The chain employs TRBV5-6 and TRBJ2-3; a weak D match, TRBD2 (7 bases). CDR3 length: 15 amino acids. From germline, CDR1 is SGHDT and CDR2 YYEEEE. Trimming removed 1 base at V and 3 bases at J, with 12 bases between. CDR3 protein: CASSLRGGGTDTQYF. Written as DNA, the CDR3 is TGTGCCAGCAGCTTGAGGGGGGGCGGAACAGATACGCAGTATTTT.

This clone was detected only a few times. The rearrangement links TRBV7-9 to TRBJ1-4; 7 nucleotides line up with TRBD1. CDR3 size: 14 residues. Germline trimming cut 2 bases from V and 8 bases from J; bases unmatched to any gene: 5. From germline, CDR1 is SEHNR and CDR2 FQNEAQ (reference sequence). The CDR3: CASSLRTGGEKLFF. CDR3 DNA sequence: TGTGCCAGCAGCTTACGGACAGGCGGCGAAAAACTGTTTTTT.

The chain recombines TRBV5-1 with TRBJ2-3; D is tentatively TRBD1 or TRBD2 (5 bases each). Germline values: CDR1 SGHRS, CDR2 YFSETQ. V shed 4 bases and J shed 0 bases, with 9 bases lying between them. The CDR3 runs 14 residues. CDR3 loop: CASSRDHSTDTQYF. The DNA for the CDR3 is TGCGCCAGCAGCCGGGACCATAGCACAGATACGCAGTATTTT.

In its sample, this clone was seen once. V is TRBV5-1 and J is TRBJ2-7; the match to TRBD2 covers 10 bases. After removal of 2 bases from V and 1 base from J, the junction contained 3 bases not matched to a gene. This CDR3 region has 15 residues. Germline loops: CDR1 SGHRS, CDR2 YFSETQ. The chain's CDR3 is CASSLEAGGSYEQYF. CDR3 coding DNA: TGCGCCAGCAGCTTAGAAGCGGGGGGGTCCTACGAGCAGTACTTC.

The sample holds one count of this clone. CDR3: CASSSTGGRTETQYF. CDR3 sequence (DNA): TGTGCCAGCAGTTCGACGGGAGGGAGAACAGAGACCCAGTACTTC. The rearrangement joins TRBV3-1 (or the pseudogene TRBV3-2) to TRBJ2-5, with 8 bases lining up with TRBD2. The germline V gene has CDR1 LGHDT and CDR2 YNNKEL (reference sequence). The CDR3 has 15 residues. The V segment lost 6 bases and the J segment 4 bases; nucleotides outside the gene matches: 10.

The chain links TRBV5-6 to TRBJ2-1; TRBD2 aligns across 10 bases. The CDR3 has 18 residues. Germline-derived CDR1 and CDR2 are SGHDT and YYEEEE. V lost 2 bases, J lost 6 bases, and 14 bases stayed unmatched. As DNA, the CDR3 is TGTGCCAGCAGCTTCAGGGGAACCGGGACTAGCGTCGGCAATGAGCAGTTCTTC. Translated: CASSFRGTGTSVGNEQFF.

The V gene is TRBV2, the J gene TRBJ1-5, with a possible D match to TRBD1 (6 bases). V shed 8 bases and J shed 4 bases, with 15 bases lying between them. Per the germline V gene, CDR1 is SNHLY and CDR2 is FYNNEI. CDR3 length equals 14 residues. The CDR3 DNA follows: TGTGCCAGCTCGGAGACAGGCCGGAATCAGCCCCAGCATTTT. This gives the protein CASSETGRNQPQHF.

V gene TRBV10-3 combines with J gene TRBJ2-5; D unclear. CDR1 is ENHRY and CDR2 is SYGVKD in the germline V gene. The CDR3 sequence is 12 residues long. V was trimmed by 7 bases and J by 4 bases, leaving 10 bases between them. In nucleotides, the CDR3 is TGTGCCATCAATGGGGATTCAGAGACCCAGTACTTC. It is translated as CAINGDSETQYF.